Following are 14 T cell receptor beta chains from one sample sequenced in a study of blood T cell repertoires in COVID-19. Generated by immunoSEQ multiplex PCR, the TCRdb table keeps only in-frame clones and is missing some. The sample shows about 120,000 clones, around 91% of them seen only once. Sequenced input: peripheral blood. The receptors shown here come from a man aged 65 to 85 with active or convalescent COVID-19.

This CDR3 reads CASSPYPDRGRNQPQHF. The CDR3 bases are TGTGCCAGCAGTCCGTACCCCGACAGGGGGCGCAATCAGCCCCAGCATTTT. V usage is TRBV27 and J usage is TRBJ1-5; 10 bases are a match to TRBD1. Germline V lookup: CDR1 MNHEY, CDR2 SMNVEV (reference sequence). V dropped 5 bases and J dropped 2; count of bases not matched to a gene: 9. The CDR3 length is 17 residues.

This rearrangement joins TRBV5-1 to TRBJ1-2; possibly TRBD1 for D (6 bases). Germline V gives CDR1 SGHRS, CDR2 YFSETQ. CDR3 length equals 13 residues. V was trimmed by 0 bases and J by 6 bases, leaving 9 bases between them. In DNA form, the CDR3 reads TGCGCCAGCAGCTTGGATTACAGGGATGGCTACACCTTC. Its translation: CASSLDYRDGYTF.

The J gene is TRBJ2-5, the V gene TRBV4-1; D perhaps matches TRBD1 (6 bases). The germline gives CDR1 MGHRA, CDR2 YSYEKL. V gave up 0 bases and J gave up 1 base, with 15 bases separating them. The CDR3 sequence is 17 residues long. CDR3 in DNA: TGCGCCAGCAGCCAAGATCTAGGGGGAGTGGGCCAAGAGACCCAGTACTTC. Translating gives CASSQDLGGVGQETQYF.

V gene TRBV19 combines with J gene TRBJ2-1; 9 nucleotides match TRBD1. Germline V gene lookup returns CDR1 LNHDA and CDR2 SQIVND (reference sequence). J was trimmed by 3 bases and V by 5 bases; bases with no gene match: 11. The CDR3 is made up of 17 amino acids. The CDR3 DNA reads TGTGCCAGTAGTTTCCCCGGGACAGGGCAACTCTACAATGAGCAGTTCTTC. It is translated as CASSFPGTGQLYNEQFF.

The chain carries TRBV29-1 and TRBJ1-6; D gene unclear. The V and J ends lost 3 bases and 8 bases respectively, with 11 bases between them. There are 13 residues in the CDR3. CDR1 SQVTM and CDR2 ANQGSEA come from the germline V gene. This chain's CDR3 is CSVEETVDSPLHF. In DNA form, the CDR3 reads TGCAGCGTTGAGGAGACCGTTGATTCACCCCTCCACTTT.

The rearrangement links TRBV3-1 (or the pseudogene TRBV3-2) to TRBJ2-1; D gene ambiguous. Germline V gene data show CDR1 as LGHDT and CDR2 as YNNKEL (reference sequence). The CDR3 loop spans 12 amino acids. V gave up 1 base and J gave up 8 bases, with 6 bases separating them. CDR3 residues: CASSQVLDEQFF. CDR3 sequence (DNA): TGTGCCAGCAGCCAAGTACTGGATGAGCAGTTCTTC.

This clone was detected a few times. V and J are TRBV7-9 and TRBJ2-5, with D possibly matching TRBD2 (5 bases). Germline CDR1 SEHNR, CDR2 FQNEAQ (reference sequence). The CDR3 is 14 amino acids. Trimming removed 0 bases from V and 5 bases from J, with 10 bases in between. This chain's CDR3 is CASSLATRAETQYF. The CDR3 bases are TGTGCCAGCAGCTTAGCTACGAGGGCCGAGACCCAGTACTTC.

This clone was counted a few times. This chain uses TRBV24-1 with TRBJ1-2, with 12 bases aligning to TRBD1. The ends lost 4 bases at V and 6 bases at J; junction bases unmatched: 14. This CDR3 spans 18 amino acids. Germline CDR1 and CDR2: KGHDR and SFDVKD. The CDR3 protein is CATSDPSLRDRGLNGYTF. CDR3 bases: TGTGCCACCAGTGACCCGAGCCTCCGGGACAGGGGGCTTAATGGCTACACCTTC.

CDR3 in amino acids: CASSPTGSSYNSPLHF. The CDR3, as DNA: TGTGCCAGCTCACCAACCGGTAGCTCCTATAATTCACCCCTCCACTTT. V gene TRBV18 combines with J gene TRBJ1-6; no clear D. V was shortened by 2 bases and J by 0 bases, with 8 bases between the two germline ends. Germline-derived CDR1 and CDR2 are KGHSH and LQKENI. The CDR3 totals 16 residues.

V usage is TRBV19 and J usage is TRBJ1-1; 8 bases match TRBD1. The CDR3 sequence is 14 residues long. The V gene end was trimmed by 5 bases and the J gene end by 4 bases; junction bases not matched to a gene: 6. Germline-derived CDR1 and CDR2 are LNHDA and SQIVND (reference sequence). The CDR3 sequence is CASSLRGQGTEAFF. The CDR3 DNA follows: TGTGCCAGTAGTCTCAGGGGGCAGGGCACTGAAGCTTTCTTT.

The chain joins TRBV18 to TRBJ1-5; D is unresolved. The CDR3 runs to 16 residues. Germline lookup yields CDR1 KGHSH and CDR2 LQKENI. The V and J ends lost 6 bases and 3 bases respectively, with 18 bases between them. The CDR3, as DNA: TGTGCCAGCTCCTCCAAACAGCAGAGCTACAATCAGCCCCAGCATTTT. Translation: CASSSKQQSYNQPQHF.

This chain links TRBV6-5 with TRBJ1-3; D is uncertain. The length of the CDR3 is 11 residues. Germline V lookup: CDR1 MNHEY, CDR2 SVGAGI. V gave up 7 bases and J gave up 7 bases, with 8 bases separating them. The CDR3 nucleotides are TGTGCCAGCACACTCCGGAACACCATATATTTT. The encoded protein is CASTLRNTIYF.

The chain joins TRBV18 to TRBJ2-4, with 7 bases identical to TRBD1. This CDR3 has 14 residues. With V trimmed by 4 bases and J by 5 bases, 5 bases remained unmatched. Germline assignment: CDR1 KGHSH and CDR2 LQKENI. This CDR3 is CASSQGANENIQYF. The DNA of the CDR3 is TGTGCCAGCTCACAGGGGGCTAACGAAAACATTCAGTACTTC.

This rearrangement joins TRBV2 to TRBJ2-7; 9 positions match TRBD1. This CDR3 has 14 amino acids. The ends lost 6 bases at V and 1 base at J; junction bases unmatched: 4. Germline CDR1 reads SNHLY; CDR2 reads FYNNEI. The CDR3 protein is CASSKGQGSYEQYF. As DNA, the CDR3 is TGTGCCAGCAGCAAGGGACAGGGTTCCTACGAGCAGTACTTC.